Presented here are 32 T cell receptor beta chains from one specimen sequenced in a study of blood T cells in healthy people across ages. Combining a sample-barcoded 5' primer with a J-beta primer mix, a second PCR ran for 7 to 11 cycles. MiXCR, run by TCRdb on the 5' RACE reads, gives a single entry per CDR3 protein. The sample lists 700,000 to 1,000,000 distinct CDR3 sequences; roughly 44% were seen once. Sequencing input: blood. The receptors originated from a man aged 60-69 years in good health.

The sample holds a few counts of this clonotype. This chain connects TRBV12-3 or TRBV12-4 to TRBJ2-1; no firm D call. The DNA end is a closer match to TRBJ2-7, so the J assignment may be wrong. The CDR3 is made up of 15 amino acids. The CDR3 nucleotides are TGTGCCAGCATGCACTCGGGTTCCGCCTACAATGAGCAGTACTTC. It yields the protein CASMHSGSAYNEQYF.

In DNA form, the CDR3 reads TGTGCCAGCAGCTTTTGGACTAGCGCTGGCTCCTACGAGCAGTACTTC. The encoded protein is CASSFWTSAGSYEQYF. The chain has TRBV7-2 and TRBJ2-7, with 9 bases fitting TRBD2. The CDR3 loop spans 16 amino acids. The ends lost 3 bases at V and 0 bases at J; junction bases unmatched: 6. Germline-derived CDR1 and CDR2 are SGHTA and FQGNSA.

The chain has TRBV28 and TRBJ2-1; TRBD2 matches at 7 bases. CDR3 size: 14 residues. Germline CDR1 reads MDHEN; CDR2 reads SYDVKM. Trimming at V came to 6 bases and at J to 7 bases, leaving 9 bases not matched to a gene. For the CDR3, the DNA is TGTGCCAGCAGGACTCCGTTGGGGGGGAATGAGCAGTTCTTC. Encoded protein: CASRTPLGGNEQFF. Together with reference TRBV28 and TRBJ2-1, the CDR3 gives the full variable domain: DVKVTQSSRYLVKRTGEKVFLECVQDMDHENMFWYRQDPGLGLRLIYFSYDVKMKEKGDIPEGYSVSREKKERFSLILESASTNQTSMYLCASRTPLGGNEQFFGPGTRLTVL.

The sample holds a few counts of this clonotype. The CDR3: CASIPREGSSYEQYF. The CDR3 DNA follows: TGTGCCAGCATCCCGCGGGAGGGTAGCTCCTACGAGCAGTACTTC. The chain has TRBV6-1 and TRBJ2-7, with 9 bases that match TRBD2. The CDR3 totals 15 residues. V was clipped by 7 bases and J by 0 bases; unmatched bases: 7. CDR1 MNHNS and CDR2 SASEGT come from the germline V gene.

This clonotype was recorded a few times. The J gene is TRBJ2-1, the V gene TRBV5-1; maybe TRBD1 (5 bases). V was clipped by 0 bases and J by 5 bases, with 15 bases between them. Germline assignment: CDR1 SGHRS and CDR2 YFSETQ. The CDR3 runs to 16 residues. CDR3 sequence: CASSLGPTTRDNEQFF. The CDR3 coding sequence is TGCGCCAGCAGCTTGGGACCGACCACCAGGGACAATGAGCAGTTCTTC.

This clonotype has at least ten counts. The chain links TRBV20-1 to TRBJ2-7, with TRBD1 matching over 10 bases. J lost 5 bases, V lost 5 bases, and 15 bases had no gene match. Germline CDR1 and CDR2: DFQATT and SNEGSKA (reference sequence). The CDR3 has 16 residues. The CDR3 sequence: CSASEPRQGARHEQYF. CDR3 sequence (DNA): TGCAGTGCTTCCGAACCCAGACAGGGGGCGCGCCACGAGCAGTACTTC.

This clonotype was counted only a few times. The chain couples TRBV6-1 to TRBJ1-2; a weak D match, TRBD1 (6 bases). Germline CDR1 is MNHNS and CDR2 is SASEGT. This CDR3 spans 17 amino acids. V was trimmed by 10 bases and J by 4 bases, leaving 28 bases between them. CDR3 sequence: CATHGPPLTGKGYGYTF. The CDR3 coding sequence is TGTGCCACCCACGGGCCACCCCTCACAGGGAAGGGCTATGGCTACACCTTC.

CDR3 bases: TGTGCCAGCAGCGCTACGGGGACTGCGGCTCAGTACTTC. Its translation: CASSATGTAAQYF. The V call is TRBV3-1, the J call TRBJ2-5; tentatively, D is TRBD2 (6 bases). The CDR3 runs 13 residues. Germline-derived CDR1 and CDR2 are LGHDT and YNNKEL (reference sequence). V was pared by 5 bases and J by 11 bases, with 18 bases between.

The rearrangement uses TRBV20-1 and TRBJ2-5, with 10 positions matching TRBD2. The closer fit of TRBJ2-7 to the DNA end suggests the J call may be wrong. CDR1 and CDR2 from the germline V gene are DFQATT and SNEGSKA (reference sequence). CDR3 length: 16 amino acids. In nucleotides, the CDR3 is TGCAGTGCTAGGAAACCACTAGCGGGGCCCCCCTACGAGCAGTACTTC. Translated, it gives CSARKPLAGPPYEQYF.

This clonotype was seen a few times. The CDR3 loop reads CASRSGDRGDETQYF. The DNA for the CDR3 is TGTGCCAGCAGATCCGGGGACAGGGGCGACGAGACCCAGTACTTC. This rearrangement joins TRBV28 to TRBJ2-5; 10 positions agree with TRBD1. The CDR3 spans 15 residues. J was trimmed by 5 bases and V by 6 bases; bases with no gene match: 9. Looked up from germline, CDR1 is MDHEN and CDR2 is SYDVKM. The full variable domain, completed using reference TRBV28 and TRBJ2-5, is DVKVTQSSRYLVKRTGEKVFLECVQDMDHENMFWYRQDPGLGLRLIYFSYDVKMKEKGDIPEGYSVSREKKERFSLILESASTNQTSMYLCASRSGDRGDETQYFGPGTRLLVL.

The V and J genes are TRBV28 and TRBJ2-1, with D unclear. Trimming took off 3 bases at V and 5 bases at J, with 5 bases between the two ends. The length of the CDR3 is 12 residues. CDR1 and CDR2 (germline): MDHEN, SYDVKM. The CDR3 coding sequence is TGTGCCAGCAGTTTTCCCAACAATGAGCAGTTCTTC. Its protein is CASSFPNNEQFF. Based on the CDR3 plus reference TRBV28 and TRBJ2-1, the full variable domain is DVKVTQSSRYLVKRTGEKVFLECVQDMDHENMFWYRQDPGLGLRLIYFSYDVKMKEKGDIPEGYSVSREKKERFSLILESASTNQTSMYLCASSFPNNEQFFGPGTRLTVL.

This clonotype occurred many times. The chain carries TRBV29-1 and TRBJ1-1, with D uncertain. The ends were cut back, 4 bases at V and 7 bases at J, with 4 bases in the middle. CDR1 is SQVTM and CDR2 is ANQGSEA in the germline V gene. This CDR3 has 9 residues. The CDR3 region has the DNA TGCAGCGTTGGAGATGAAGCTTTCTTT. Residues: CSVGDEAFF.

The rearrangement joins TRBV27 to TRBJ2-7; no clear D. This CDR3 is 16 amino acids long. Germline lookup yields CDR1 MNHEY and CDR2 SMNVEV (reference sequence). Deletions cut 4 bases from V and 1 base from J, with 17 bases between. CDR3: CASSSPGHNPSYEQYF. CDR3 DNA: TGTGCCAGCAGTTCCCCTGGCCACAACCCTTCCTACGAGCAGTACTTC.

The chain joins TRBV29-1 to TRBJ2-1; TRBD2 matches 13 bases. The trim removed 6 bases at V and 9 bases at J, leaving 5 bases unmatched. CDR1 SQVTM and CDR2 ANQGSEA come from the germline V gene. The CDR3 loop spans 13 amino acids. CDR3 nucleotides: TGCAGCGTCAGGACTAGCGGGAGCAGTGAGCAGTTCTTC. Its protein product is CSVRTSGSSEQFF.

This clonotype appeared once. The rearrangement links TRBV7-2 to TRBJ2-7, with D possibly being TRBD1 (6 bases). Per the germline V gene, CDR1 is SGHTA and CDR2 is FQGNSA. The V end lost 4 bases, the J end lost 3 bases, and 19 bases lay between the germline ends. This CDR3 region has 16 residues. The CDR3 nucleotides read TGTGCCAGCAGCTCCCAGACAGGCCCCTTCGTCTACGAGCAGTACTTC. It encodes CASSSQTGPFVYEQYF.

V gene TRBV6-2 or TRBV6-3 combines with J gene TRBJ1-1; 7 nucleotides line up with TRBD1. CDR1 is MNHEY and CDR2 is SVGEGT in the germline V gene. The CDR3 has 14 residues. V lost 5 bases to trimming and J lost 4 bases; unmatched junction nucleotides: 7. The CDR3 nucleotides are TGTGCCAGCAGTAATCAGGGGGTGATCACTGAAGCTTTCTTT. It encodes CASSNQGVITEAFF.

This clonotype came up a few times. The genes are TRBV10-3 and TRBJ2-5, with D hard to call. The end of the DNA aligns better with TRBJ2-4, so the J call may be wrong. Germline V lookup: CDR1 ENHRY, CDR2 SYGVKD. This CDR3 is built from 13 residues. The CDR3 sequence is CAISESVFDIQYF. The CDR3 DNA follows: TGTGCCATCAGTGAGTCGGTCTTTGACATTCAGTACTTC.

This chain uses TRBV20-1 with TRBJ2-7; TRBD2 matches 11 bases. The germline V gene encodes CDR1 DFQATT and CDR2 SNEGSKA (reference sequence). The CDR3 is made up of 14 amino acids. CDR3 nucleotides: TGCAGCGCGCCCCTAGCGGGGGGCTCCTACGAGCAGTACTTC. It codes for CSAPLAGGSYEQYF.

The J gene is TRBJ2-7, the V gene TRBV11-2; D is undetermined. Germline-derived CDR1 and CDR2 are SGHAT and FQNNGV. The CDR3 runs to 14 residues. The V end was cut by 3 bases, the J end by 7 bases, with 16 bases between. The CDR3 DNA reads as TGTGCCAGCAGCTTCAATTTCCCTGCTATGGAGCAGTACTTC. Its protein is CASSFNFPAMEQYF.

V usage is TRBV18 and J usage is TRBJ2-5; TRBD2 aligns across 7 bases. The J call is uncertain, as TRBJ2-7 better fits the DNA end. This CDR3 is built from 16 residues. CDR1 and CDR2 (germline): KGHSH, LQKENI. CDR3 nucleotides: TGTGCCAGCTCACCACCGGGGCGGGGGATTTCCTACGAGCAGTACTTC. Its protein is CASSPPGRGISYEQYF.

This sequence joins TRBV14 and TRBJ1-2; TRBD1 is a possible D gene (6 bases). V was pared by 2 bases and J by 5 bases, with 9 bases between. Germline V lookup: CDR1 SGHDN, CDR2 FVKESK. This CDR3 has 13 residues. The DNA of the CDR3 is TGTGCCAGCAGCCAACTCACAGGGTATGGCTACACCTTC. Translation: CASSQLTGYGYTF.

This chain uses TRBV7-6 with TRBJ2-4, with a possible D match to TRBD2 (6 bases). This CDR3 spans 13 amino acids. Germline CDR1 SGHVS, CDR2 FNYEAQ. V was trimmed by 5 bases and J by 9 bases, leaving 14 bases between them. CDR3 nucleotides: TGTGCCAGCAGCAATCTGAAGGAGGGCATTCAGTACTTC. Encoded protein: CASSNLKEGIQYF.

The DNA for the CDR3 is TGTGCCAGCAGCTTTCAGCGGTTGGGCACAGATACGCAGTATTTT. Its protein is CASSFQRLGTDTQYF. This sequence joins TRBV7-6 and TRBJ2-3; D is perhaps TRBD2 (5 bases). CDR3 length: 15 residues. Trimming took 3 bases from V and 1 from J, leaving 11 bases between them. Germline V gene lookup returns CDR1 SGHVS and CDR2 FNYEAQ.

The rearrangement joins TRBV4-3 to TRBJ1-2; tentative D call: TRBD1 (5 bases). V shed 1 base and J shed 4 bases, with 13 bases lying between them. Germline V gene lookup returns CDR1 LGHNA and CDR2 YSLEER. The CDR3 is 15 residues long. The CDR3 here is CASSQGTTVPYGYTF. CDR3 DNA: TGCGCCAGCAGCCAAGGGACGACAGTTCCCTATGGCTACACCTTC.

V usage is TRBV20-1 and J usage is TRBJ2-1; 11 nucleotides align to TRBD2. The V gene end was trimmed by 0 bases and the J gene end by 7 bases; junction bases not matched to a gene: 14. Germline CDR1 reads DFQATT; CDR2 reads SNEGSKA (reference sequence). CDR3 length: 18 amino acids. The CDR3 protein is CSARDNLAGGLIENEQFF. CDR3 sequence (DNA): TGCAGTGCTAGAGATAACCTAGCGGGGGGCCTGATAGAAAATGAGCAGTTCTTC.

This clonotype has a handful of counts. The genes are TRBV4-1 and TRBJ2-5, with 7 positions matching TRBD1. This CDR3 is 17 amino acids long. J lost 4 bases, V lost 0 bases, and 11 bases had no gene match. The germline CDR1 and CDR2 sequences are MGHRA and YSYEKL. The DNA for the CDR3 is TGCGCCAGCAGCCAAGATCAAGGGCAGGGGGTCCGAGAGACCCAGTACTTC. It is translated as CASSQDQGQGVRETQYF.

The chain joins TRBV7-2 to TRBJ2-5; D might be TRBD2 (7 bases). The CDR3 runs 18 residues. Germline CDR1 reads SGHTA; CDR2 reads FQGNSA. Deletions cut 4 bases from V and 5 bases from J, with 26 bases between. The CDR3, as DNA: TGTGCCAGCAGCTCCATTGGGGGGGGGCTTACCGGGCGGGAGACCCAGTACTTC. Translated: CASSSIGGGLTGRETQYF.

The chain uses TRBV7-8 and TRBJ2-7, with 14 bases aligning to TRBD2. Germline loops: CDR1 SGHVS, CDR2 FQNEAQ. There are 16 residues in the CDR3. J lost 4 bases, V lost 3 bases, and 5 bases had no gene match. The CDR3 bases are TGTGCCAGCAGCTTCGGGACTAGCGGGAGCTGGTACGAGCAGTACTTC. It yields the protein CASSFGTSGSWYEQYF.

The chain recombines TRBV9 with TRBJ2-5; the match to TRBD1 covers 7 bases. The CDR3 extends over 14 amino acids. V was pared by 3 bases and J by 4 bases, with 6 bases of the junction left unmatched. Germline CDR1 is SGDLS and CDR2 is YYNGEE. The DNA for the CDR3 is TGTGCCAGCAGCGCAAGACAGGGTCGAGAGACCCAGTACTTC. This sequence encodes CASSARQGRETQYF.

The rearrangement uses TRBV6-6 and TRBJ2-5, with 8 bases fitting TRBD2. Per germline, CDR1 MNHNY and CDR2 SVGAGI (reference sequence). V lost 2 bases to trimming and J lost 3 bases; unmatched junction nucleotides: 8. The CDR3 runs to 16 residues. The CDR3 coding sequence is TGTGCCAGCAGTTACACAGGAACGGGGGGGAAAGAGACCCAGTACTTC. It yields the protein CASSYTGTGGKETQYF.

As for this clonotype: Germline and junction disagree at one end, which may indicate a read error. The V call is TRBV7-2, the J call TRBJ1-2, with D maybe TRBD1 (6 bases). The germline gives CDR1 SGHTA, CDR2 FQGNSA. This CDR3 spans 14 amino acids. CDR3 sequence: CASGLGGTDYGYTF. In DNA, the CDR3 is TGTGCCAGCGGCTTAGGGGGGACGGATTATGGCTACACCTTC.

V usage is TRBV5-1 and J usage is TRBJ2-2; 7 bases fit TRBD1. Germline values: CDR1 SGHRS, CDR2 YFSETQ. The CDR3 covers 16 residues. The V gene end was trimmed by 2 bases and the J gene end by 0 bases; junction bases not matched to a gene: 4. The CDR3 reads CASSFTGAPNTGELFF. CDR3 sequence (DNA): TGCGCCAGCAGCTTCACAGGGGCTCCGAACACCGGGGAGCTGTTTTTT.